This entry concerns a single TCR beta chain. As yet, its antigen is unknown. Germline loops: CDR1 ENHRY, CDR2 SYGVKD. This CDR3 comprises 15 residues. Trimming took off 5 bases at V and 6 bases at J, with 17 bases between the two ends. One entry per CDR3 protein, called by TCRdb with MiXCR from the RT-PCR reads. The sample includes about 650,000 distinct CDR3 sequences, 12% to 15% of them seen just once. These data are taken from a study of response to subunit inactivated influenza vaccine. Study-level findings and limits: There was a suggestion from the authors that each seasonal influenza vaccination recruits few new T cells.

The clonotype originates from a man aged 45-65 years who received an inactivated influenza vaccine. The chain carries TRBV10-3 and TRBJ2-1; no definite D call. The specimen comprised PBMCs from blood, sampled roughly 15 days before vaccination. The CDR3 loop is CAISSTSSAFNEQFF. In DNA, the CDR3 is TGTGCCATCAGTTCGACTTCTTCGGCGTTCAATGAGCAGTTCTTC.